This TCR beta chain was sequenced in a study of T cells in Graves' hyperthyroidism and ophthalmopathy. Overall study findings and caveats: The majority of expanded thyroid clonotypes above 0.001 also appeared in blood.

The CDR3 has 16 residues. V lost 0 bases, J lost 3 bases, and 10 bases stayed unmatched. Per germline, CDR1 DFQATT and CDR2 SNEGSKA (reference sequence). Only a few counts were recorded for this clonotype. Its antigen is unidentified. Patients counted as stable if ophthalmopathy did not develop within 18 months. Criteria for exclusion of patients were uncontrolled infection, other autoimmune disease, pregnancy or lactation. RNA transcripts gave rise to amplified TCR beta CDR3 regions. The study used the HTBI primer set for a first-round RT-PCR of the TCR CDR3. TCRdb recomputed calls from the multiplex PCR reads with MiXCR, one row per CDR3 protein. Of 600,000 to 900,000 distinct CDR3 sequences listed, less than 20% were seen once; the top ten hold under 8.5%.

Sequencing was performed on blood. The clonotype was recovered from a man aged 18 to 29 with Graves' hyperthyroidism. This rearrangement joins TRBV20-1 to TRBJ2-5, with TRBD2 matching 7 bases. CDR3 bases: TGCAGTGCTAGAGATGAAACGGGGGGTCCGAAAGAGACCCAGTACTTC. This gives the protein CSARDETGGPKETQYF.